Below, 31 T cell receptor beta chains from the same sample are listed, as sequenced in a study of blood T cell repertoires in COVID-19. This table comes from immunoSEQ multiplex PCR, and its TCRdb copy is limited to in-frame clones, with some not included. The sample records hundreds of thousands of clones, 75% to 90% being singletons. The sequencing sample was made of PBMCs or T cells enriched from blood (not recorded which). Source of these receptors: a young man who had recovered from COVID-19.

This chain links TRBV7-2 with TRBJ1-2; D not certain. Germline CDR1 and CDR2: SGHTA and FQGNSA. V was shortened by 0 bases and J by 3 bases, with 8 bases between the two germline ends. This CDR3 comprises 14 residues. The DNA for the CDR3 is TGTGCCAGCAGCTTAGCGGGGAGTGACTATGGCTACACCTTC. This codes for CASSLAGSDYGYTF.

This sequence joins TRBV20-1 and TRBJ1-1, with D unclear. Trimming pared 5 bases from V and 10 bases from J, leaving 14 bases between. Germline V gene lookup returns CDR1 DFQATT and CDR2 SNEGSKA (reference sequence). The CDR3 has 11 residues. The CDR3 bases are TGCAGTGCTCCCTCCGCCCGAGGAGCTTTCTTT. Translating it yields CSAPSARGAFF.

This chain uses TRBV14 with TRBJ1-4; 7 bases are shared with TRBD1. V shed 0 bases and J 0 bases; nucleotides not matched to a gene: 7. The CDR3 extends over 18 amino acids. CDR1 SGHDN and CDR2 FVKESK come from the germline V gene. The DNA for the CDR3 is TGTGCCAGCAGCCAAGACCGGGGACAGTTCACAACTAATGAAAAACTGTTTTTT. Amino acid sequence: CASSQDRGQFTTNEKLFF.

This clone was picked up a small number of times. The chain links TRBV3-1 (or the pseudogene TRBV3-2) to TRBJ1-6; D is unresolved. Trimming removed 0 bases at V and 6 bases at J, with 9 bases between. This CDR3 contains 15 residues. Germline CDR1 is LGHDT and CDR2 is YNNKEL (reference sequence). CDR3 sequence: CASSQDAGANSPLHF. The CDR3 DNA reads as TGTGCCAGCAGCCAAGATGCGGGAGCTAATTCACCCCTCCACTTT.

This rearrangement joins TRBV25-1 to TRBJ1-1, with D possibly TRBD1 on 6 matching bases. Trimming pared 4 bases from V and 7 bases from J, leaving 13 bases between. Germline V gene sequence: CDR1 MGHDK, CDR2 SYGVNS. The CDR3 sequence is 13 residues long. This CDR3 reads CASSARGGFEAFF. The CDR3 region has the DNA TGTGCCAGCAGTGCCCGAGGGGGATTTGAAGCTTTCTTT.

The chain is built from TRBV5-4 and TRBJ2-1; TRBD2 aligns across 10 bases. The CDR3 contains 19 residues. From germline, CDR1 is SGHNT and CDR2 YYREEE (reference sequence). V gave up 0 bases and J gave up 7 bases; unmatched junction bases: 16. The CDR3 DNA is TGTGCCAGCAGCTTGGGGGGGGCTAGCGGGAGTAGTAGATGGAATGAGCAGTTCTTC. As protein: CASSLGGASGSSRWNEQFF. Full variable domain (rest looked up from reference TRBV5-4 and TRBJ2-1): ETGVTQSPTHLIKTRGQQVTLRCSSQSGHNTVSWYQQALGQGPQFIFQYYREEENGRGNFPPRFSGLQFPNYSSELNVNALELDDSALYLCASSLGGASGSSRWNEQFFGPGTRLTVL.

The chain employs TRBV28 and TRBJ1-3; TRBD1 might be the D (6 bases). The CDR3 loop spans 15 amino acids. Germline lookup yields CDR1 MDHEN and CDR2 SYDVKM. Trimming took 7 bases from V and 0 from J, leaving 13 bases between them. In DNA form, the CDR3 reads TGTGCCAGCAACGAGGGGGTTAGCTCTGGAAACACCATATATTTT. Translation: CASNEGVSSGNTIYF.

The V and J genes are TRBV3-1 (or the pseudogene TRBV3-2) and TRBJ1-4, with 8 bases that match TRBD1. The CDR3 is 16 residues long. After removal of 2 bases from V and 7 bases from J, the junction contained 9 bases not matched to a gene. Germline V gives CDR1 LGHDT, CDR2 YNNKEL (reference sequence). The CDR3 region has the DNA TGTGCCAGCAGCCAAAGGGGAGGACAGGGTATTGAAAAACTGTTTTTT. The encoded protein is CASSQRGGQGIEKLFF.

The rearrangement uses TRBV5-6 and TRBJ1-1; D is unclear. V lost 0 bases and J lost 10, with 7 bases in between. The CDR3 length is 11 residues. CDR1 and CDR2 from the germline V gene are SGHDT and YYEEEE. The DNA of the CDR3 is TGTGCCAGCAGCTTGGGGGAGGGAGCTTTCTTT. Protein: CASSLGEGAFF.

In this sample, this clone turned up once. The V call is TRBV7-9, the J call TRBJ1-5; the D is unclear. The CDR3 covers 12 residues. Germline V gives CDR1 SEHNR, CDR2 FQNEAQ (reference sequence). V shed 1 base and J shed 5 bases, with 3 bases lying between them. CDR3 amino acids: CASSLVDQPQHF. The CDR3 nucleotides are TGTGCCAGCAGCTTAGTAGATCAGCCCCAGCATTTT.

The V call is TRBV3-1 (or the pseudogene TRBV3-2), the J call TRBJ2-3, with 13 nucleotides matching TRBD2. V dropped 7 bases and J dropped 3; count of bases not matched to a gene: 13. The CDR3 loop spans 18 amino acids. CDR1 LGHDT and CDR2 YNNKEL come from the germline V gene (reference sequence). CDR3 sequence: CASTTSGRGWIGTDTQYF. In DNA form, the CDR3 reads TGTGCCAGCACCACTAGCGGGAGGGGTTGGATTGGTACAGATACGCAGTATTTT.

Regarding this clone: Additional DNA sequences in this sample encode the identical CDR3. This chain uses TRBV19 with TRBJ1-5; 7 bases map to TRBD1. CDR3 size: 15 residues. V lost 4 bases to trimming and J lost 4 bases; unmatched junction nucleotides: 7. Per the germline V gene, CDR1 is LNHDA and CDR2 is SQIVND (reference sequence). CDR3 nucleotides: TGTGCCAGTAGTACCCCTGGACAGGTTAATCAGCCCCAGCATTTT. Its protein product is CASSTPGQVNQPQHF.

The chain has TRBV12-5 and TRBJ2-1; no firm D call. CDR1 is LGHNT, CDR2 FRNRAP, per germline. This CDR3 comprises 13 residues. V lost 0 bases and J lost 7, with 7 bases in between. The CDR3 here is CASGLVSANEQFF. Written as DNA, the CDR3 is TGTGCTAGTGGTTTGGTAAGCGCGAATGAGCAGTTCTTC.

The chain recombines TRBV28 with TRBJ2-2; D not resolved. CDR1 MDHEN and CDR2 SYDVKM come from the germline V gene. The length of the CDR3 is 15 residues. V lost 2 bases and J 3 bases, leaving 10 bases between the germline ends. The CDR3 loop reads CASSLMSQDTGELFF. CDR3 nucleotides: TGTGCCAGCAGTTTAATGAGCCAAGACACCGGGGAGCTGTTTTTT.

This clone was found once. The rearrangement uses TRBV9 and TRBJ1-4; the D gene is possibly TRBD1 (6 bases). The CDR3 contains 19 residues. V lost 3 bases and J lost 0, with 21 bases in between. Germline loops: CDR1 SGDLS, CDR2 YYNGEE. The CDR3 spells CASSAGEGVETATNEKLFF. CDR3 DNA: TGTGCCAGCAGCGCTGGGGAGGGGGTCGAGACTGCAACTAATGAAAAACTGTTTTTT.

This clone was found once. V and J are TRBV18 and TRBJ2-7; TRBD2 matches 11 bases. From germline, CDR1 is KGHSH and CDR2 LQKENI. Trimming cost V 6 bases and J 1 base; bases outside gene matches: 5. This CDR3 region has 15 residues. In DNA, the CDR3 is TGTGCCAGCTCCCATAGCGGGAGGGCTTCCTACGAGCAGTACTTC. Amino acids: CASSHSGRASYEQYF. The full variable domain, in which reference TRBV18 and TRBJ2-7 provide the parts outside the CDR3, is NAGVMQNPRHLVRRRGQEARLRCSPMKGHSHVYWYRQLPEEGLKFMVYLQKENIIDESGMPKERFSAEFPKEGPSILRIQQVVRGDSAAYFCASSHSGRASYEQYFGPGTRLTVT.

The chain combines TRBV28 with TRBJ2-7; D uncertain. This CDR3 contains 14 residues. Looked up from germline, CDR1 is MDHEN and CDR2 is SYDVKM. V was cut by 2 bases and J by 0 bases, with 8 bases left in between. The CDR3, as DNA: TGTGCCAGCAGTTTACGGGTCGGCTCCTACGAGCAGTACTTC. It translates to CASSLRVGSYEQYF.

J is TRBJ1-1 and V is TRBV6-5; 9 bases fit TRBD1. The CDR3 has 13 residues. Germline CDR1 MNHEY, CDR2 SVGAGI. Germline trimming cut 6 bases from V and 8 bases from J; bases unmatched to any gene: 7. Here the CDR3 reads CASRGTGRWEAFF. The CDR3 DNA is TGTGCCAGCAGGGGGACAGGGCGGTGGGAAGCTTTCTTT.

The chain employs TRBV5-1 and TRBJ1-6; 8 bases map to TRBD1. The germline gives CDR1 SGHRS, CDR2 YFSETQ. The CDR3 sequence is 14 residues long. Trimming removed 3 bases from V and 7 bases from J; junction bases left unmatched: 3. The CDR3 sequence: CASSSGQANSPLHF. CDR3 DNA sequence: TGCGCCAGCAGCTCGGGACAGGCGAATTCACCCCTCCACTTT.

The genes are TRBV11-2 and TRBJ1-1, with a weak D call TRBD1 (5 bases). CDR3 length equals 13 residues. Deletions cut 5 bases from V and 11 bases from J, with 18 bases between. CDR1 and CDR2 (germline): SGHAT, FQNNGV. The CDR3 loop is CASSQARVTEAFF. The CDR3 nucleotides are TGTGCCAGCAGCCAGGCAAGGGTGACAGAGGCTTTCTTT.

This chain connects TRBV7-2 to TRBJ1-4; unclear D gene. V was shortened by 3 bases and J by 0 bases, with 11 bases between the two germline ends. The CDR3 runs to 16 residues. Germline CDR1 reads SGHTA; CDR2 reads FQGNSA. CDR3 DNA: TGTGCCAGCAGCTTCCTCGGGGTCGCAACTAATGAAAAACTGTTTTTT. Its protein product is CASSFLGVATNEKLFF.

The V call is TRBV24-1, the J call TRBJ2-5; D is possibly TRBD1 (6 bases). The V and J ends lost 4 bases and 1 base respectively, with 12 bases between them. The CDR3 is made up of 15 amino acids. Germline CDR1 and CDR2: KGHDR and SFDVKD. CDR3 nucleotide sequence: TGTGCCACCAGTGAGGCCCTGGACAGCCAAGAGACCCAGTACTTC. Translating it yields CATSEALDSQETQYF.

The chain joins TRBV30 to TRBJ1-5; D gene uncertain. Trimming shortened V by 4 bases and J by 1 base, and 8 bases separated the two germline ends. The length of the CDR3 is 13 residues. CDR1 and CDR2 (germline): GTSNPN, SVGIG (reference sequence). CDR3 region: CAWTAESNQPQHF. The CDR3 coding sequence is TGTGCCTGGACCGCGGAGAGCAATCAGCCCCAGCATTTT. Complete variable domain (other parts from reference TRBV30 and TRBJ1-5): SQTIHQWPATLVQPVGSPLSLECTVEGTSNPNLYWYRQAAGRGLQLLFYSVGIGQISSEVPQNLSASRPQDRQFILSSKKLLLSDSGFYLCAWTAESNQPQHFGDGTRLSIL.

The chain uses TRBV10-2 and TRBJ2-7; TRBD2 matches 8 bases. Unmatched junction bases numbered 5, after V lost 4 bases and J lost 3 bases. Germline lookup yields CDR1 WSHSY and CDR2 SAAADI. There are 14 residues in the CDR3. The CDR3 protein is CASSGEREFYEQYF. The CDR3, as DNA: TGCGCCAGCAGTGGGGAGCGGGAGTTCTACGAGCAGTACTTC.

V usage is TRBV7-8 and J usage is TRBJ2-1; 10 bases map to TRBD2. Unmatched junction bases numbered 11, after V lost 0 bases and J lost 9 bases. CDR1 and CDR2 (germline): SGHVS, FQNEAQ. This CDR3 spans 17 amino acids. The CDR3 sequence: CASSLARSSGRYVEQFF. CDR3 DNA sequence: TGTGCCAGCAGCTTAGCGCGGTCTAGCGGGAGATACGTTGAGCAGTTCTTC.

The rearrangement uses TRBV5-5 and TRBJ2-1; maybe TRBD1 (5 bases). V lost 0 bases, J lost 0 bases, and 10 bases lay in between. From germline, CDR1 is SGHKS and CDR2 YYEKEE (reference sequence). The CDR3 is made up of 16 amino acids. CDR3 amino acids: CASSLDRTSSYNEQFF. CDR3 in DNA: TGTGCCAGCAGCTTGGACAGGACGAGCTCCTACAATGAGCAGTTCTTC.

This chain joins TRBV5-1 and TRBJ1-1, with D perhaps matching TRBD1 (6 bases). CDR1 SGHRS and CDR2 YFSETQ come from the germline V gene. Trimming shortened V by 2 bases and J by 0 bases, and 8 bases separated the two germline ends. This CDR3 spans 14 amino acids. The CDR3 nucleotides are TGCGCCAGCAGCTTCAGGGGCATGAACACTGAAGCTTTCTTT. It codes for CASSFRGMNTEAFF. Full variable domain (missing parts from reference TRBV5-1 and TRBJ1-1): KAGVTQTPRYLIKTRGQQVTLSCSPISGHRSVSWYQQTPGQGLQFLFEYFSETQRNKGNFPGRFSGRQFSNSRSEMNVSTLELGDSALYLCASSFRGMNTEAFFGQGTRLTVV.

V is TRBV18 and J is TRBJ2-7; 7 bases are shared with TRBD1. This CDR3 spans 15 amino acids. Germline trimming cut 1 base from V and 2 bases from J; bases unmatched to any gene: 5. Germline V gene data show CDR1 as KGHSH and CDR2 as LQKENI. CDR3 coding DNA: TGTGCCAGCTCACCACAGGGGGCCAGACCCTACGAGCAGTACTTC. This encodes CASSPQGARPYEQYF.

The rearrangement joins TRBV10-2 to TRBJ2-3; D is unclear. The germline gives CDR1 WSHSY, CDR2 SAAADI. There are 13 residues in the CDR3. The germline V and J ends were trimmed by 8 bases and 2 bases, with 11 bases remaining between them. Written as DNA, the CDR3 is TGCGCCAGCCGGCAGGTATCCACAGATACGCAGTATTTT. Encoded protein: CASRQVSTDTQYF.

This rearrangement joins TRBV19 to TRBJ2-5; possible D gene TRBD1, 6 bases. The CDR3 sequence is 12 residues long. The germline CDR1 and CDR2 sequences are LNHDA and SQIVND (reference sequence). The germline V and J ends were trimmed by 8 bases and 3 bases, with 10 bases remaining between them. The CDR3 sequence is CASADRKETQYF. The CDR3 nucleotides read TGTGCCAGTGCTGACAGGAAAGAGACCCAGTACTTC.

The genes are TRBV2 and TRBJ1-1; no clear D gene. From germline, CDR1 is SNHLY and CDR2 FYNNEI. Trimming removed 6 bases from V and 1 base from J, with 9 bases in between. The CDR3 runs to 13 residues. The CDR3 is CASRRQENTEAFF. In DNA form, the CDR3 reads TGTGCCAGCAGACGGCAGGAGAACACTGAAGCTTTCTTT.